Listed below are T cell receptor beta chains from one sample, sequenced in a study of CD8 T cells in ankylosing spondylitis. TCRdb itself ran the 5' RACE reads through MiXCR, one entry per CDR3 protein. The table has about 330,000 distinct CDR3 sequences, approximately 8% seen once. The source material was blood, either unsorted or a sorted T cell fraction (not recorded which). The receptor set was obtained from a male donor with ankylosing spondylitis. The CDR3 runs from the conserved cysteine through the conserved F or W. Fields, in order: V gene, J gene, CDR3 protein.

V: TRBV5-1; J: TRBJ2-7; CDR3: CASSPGQGDRQYF
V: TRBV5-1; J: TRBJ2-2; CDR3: CASSLGASGANTGELFF
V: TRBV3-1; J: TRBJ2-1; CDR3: CASTSSAHNEQFF
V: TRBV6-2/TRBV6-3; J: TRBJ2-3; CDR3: CASSLTVGLAQNLISTDTQYF
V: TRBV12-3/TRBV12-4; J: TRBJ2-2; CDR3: CASSLGTSGSLTGELFF
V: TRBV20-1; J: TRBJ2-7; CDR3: CSARRGQLYEQYF
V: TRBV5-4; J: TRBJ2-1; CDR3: CASSPRTGPHNEQFF
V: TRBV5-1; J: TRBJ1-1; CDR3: CASRLNTEAFF
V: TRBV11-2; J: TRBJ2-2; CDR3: CASSTDWGPGGNTGELFF
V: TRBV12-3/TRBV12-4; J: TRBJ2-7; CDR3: CASSPPGALEQYF
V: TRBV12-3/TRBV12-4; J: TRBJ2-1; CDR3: CASSLGRESGEQFF
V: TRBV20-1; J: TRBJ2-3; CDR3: CSARDQGRSTDTQYF
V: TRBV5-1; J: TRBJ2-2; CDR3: CASTDSRNTGELFF
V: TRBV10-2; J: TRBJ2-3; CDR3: CASRLHRAGDTQYF
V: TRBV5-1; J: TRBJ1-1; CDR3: CASSLATANTEAFF
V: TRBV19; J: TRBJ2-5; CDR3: CASSRVAGGETGETQYF
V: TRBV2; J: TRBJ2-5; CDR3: CASSEKRESQETQYF
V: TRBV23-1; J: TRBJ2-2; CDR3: CASSQSEGQGGTPGSCFF
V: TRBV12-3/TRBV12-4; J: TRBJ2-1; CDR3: CASSLWGTDEQFF
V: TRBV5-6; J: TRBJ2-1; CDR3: CASSLDWGVPYNEQFF
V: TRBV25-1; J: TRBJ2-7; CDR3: CASSLQGGGYEQYF
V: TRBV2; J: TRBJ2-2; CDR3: CAYSPDGTETGELFF
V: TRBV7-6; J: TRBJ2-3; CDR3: CASSLDLDSGKGTDTQYF
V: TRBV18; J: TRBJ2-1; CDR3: CASSPGLASGTYNEQFF
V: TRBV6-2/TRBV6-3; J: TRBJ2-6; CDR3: CASSSGTGTGANVLTF
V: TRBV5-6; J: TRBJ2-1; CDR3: CASSLVGLAGGRRNEQFF
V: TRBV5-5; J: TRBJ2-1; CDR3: CASSFRGDLYNEQFF
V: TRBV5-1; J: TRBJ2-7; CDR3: CASSPTAGTQYEQYF
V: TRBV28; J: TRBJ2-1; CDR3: CASSGLGQSSYNEQFF
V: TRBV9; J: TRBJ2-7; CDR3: CASSVVGDITGEQYF
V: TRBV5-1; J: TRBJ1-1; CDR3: CASSDRVWNTEAFF
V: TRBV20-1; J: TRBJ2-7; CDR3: CSARDTASPVYEQYF
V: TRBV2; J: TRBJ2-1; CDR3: CASSDAGGGYNEQFF